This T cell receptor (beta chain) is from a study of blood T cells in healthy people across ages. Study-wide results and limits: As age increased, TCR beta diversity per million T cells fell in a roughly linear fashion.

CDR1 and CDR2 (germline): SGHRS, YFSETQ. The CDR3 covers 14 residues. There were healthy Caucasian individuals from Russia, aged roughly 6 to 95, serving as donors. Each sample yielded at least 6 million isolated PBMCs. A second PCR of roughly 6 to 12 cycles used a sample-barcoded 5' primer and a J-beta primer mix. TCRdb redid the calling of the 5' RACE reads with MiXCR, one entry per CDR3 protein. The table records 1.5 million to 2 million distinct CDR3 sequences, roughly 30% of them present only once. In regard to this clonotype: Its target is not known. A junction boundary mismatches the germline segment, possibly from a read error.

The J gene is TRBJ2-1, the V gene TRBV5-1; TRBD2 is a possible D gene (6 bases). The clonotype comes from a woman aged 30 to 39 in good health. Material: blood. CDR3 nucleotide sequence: TGCACCAGCAGCCCGATGACTAGTTGGAGTGAGCAGTTCTTC. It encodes CTSSPMTSWSEQFF. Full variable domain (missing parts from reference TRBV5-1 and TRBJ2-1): KAGVTQTPRYLIKTRGQQVTLSCSPISGHRSVSWYQQTPGQGLQFLFEYFSETQRNKGNFPGRFSGRQFSNSRSEMNVSTLELGDSALYLCTSSPMTSWSEQFFGPGTRLTVL.